These 22 T cell receptor beta chains were all obtained from the same sample, sequenced in a study of blood T cell repertoires in COVID-19. Libraries were prepared by immunoSEQ multiplex PCR; TCRdb keeps only in-frame clonotypes and omits some of them. This table holds about 120,000 clones, 84% found once. Sequencing input: PBMCs or T cells enriched from blood (not recorded which). These receptors were obtained from a woman aged 30 to 39 who had recovered from COVID-19.

The V gene is TRBV4-3, the J gene TRBJ2-3; D gene ambiguous. CDR1 LGHNA and CDR2 YSLEER come from the germline V gene. Deletions cut 6 bases from V and 10 bases from J, with 23 bases between. The CDR3 contains 15 residues. The DNA of the CDR3 is TGCGCCAGCAGTCGCGTGCAGGATTCCAGATACGCGCAGTATTTT. Its protein is CASSRVQDSRYAQYF.

The rearrangement joins TRBV7-3 to TRBJ2-5; D possibly corresponds to TRBD2 (5 bases). This CDR3 has 16 amino acids. V shed 2 bases and J shed 1 base, with 14 bases lying between them. Germline values: CDR1 SGHTA, CDR2 FQGTGA. In DNA, the CDR3 is TGTGCCAGCAGCTTAGGGTTTTCGAGCGGCCAAGAGACCCAGTACTTC. This codes for CASSLGFSSGQETQYF.

This clone was observed a handful of times. The genes are TRBV9 and TRBJ2-7; D ambiguous. The germline V gene has CDR1 SGDLS and CDR2 YYNGEE. The CDR3 sequence is 15 residues long. V lost 1 base, J lost 4 bases, and 15 bases lay in between. The CDR3 DNA reads TGTGCCAGCAGCGTAATAGATCGCAACTCATACGAGCAGTACTTC. Residues: CASSVIDRNSYEQYF. Supplemented by reference TRBV9 and TRBJ2-7, the full variable domain reads DSGVTQTPKHLITATGQRVTLRCSPRSGDLSVYWYQQSLDQGLQFLIQYYNGEERAKGNILERFSAQQFPDLHSELNLSSLELGDSALYFCASSVIDRNSYEQYFGPGTRLTVT.

This clone was observed a single time. This chain joins TRBV6-6 and TRBJ1-1, with 7 positions matching TRBD1. The V segment lost 8 bases and the J segment 0 bases; nucleotides outside the gene matches: 6. The V gene's germline CDR1 is MNHNY and CDR2 SVGAGI (reference sequence). This CDR3 is 14 amino acids long. CDR3 sequence (DNA): TGTGCCAGCCTAGGGGGCGGAATGAACACTGAAGCTTTCTTT. Encoded protein: CASLGGGMNTEAFF.

This clone came up a few times. This chain joins TRBV10-2 and TRBJ1-2; no reliable D call. Looked up from germline, CDR1 is WSHSY and CDR2 is SAAADI. The V and J ends lost 0 bases and 5 bases respectively, with 7 bases between them. The CDR3 runs to 13 residues. The DNA for the CDR3 is TGCGCCAGCAGTGAGTCCGAGAATTATGGCTACACCTTC. Protein sequence: CASSESENYGYTF.

This chain joins TRBV7-3 and TRBJ2-3; TRBD2 is a possible D gene (6 bases). V was shortened by 0 bases and J by 5 bases, with 21 bases between the two germline ends. The CDR3 is made up of 18 amino acids. Germline loops: CDR1 SGHTA, CDR2 FQGTGA. The CDR3 here is CASSLTPWGGASGDTQYF. CDR3 nucleotide sequence: TGTGCCAGCAGCTTAACCCCCTGGGGCGGGGCGTCCGGAGATACGCAGTATTTT. The full variable domain, completed using reference TRBV7-3 and TRBJ2-3, is GAGVSQTPSNKVTEKGKYVELRCDPISGHTALYWYRQSLGQGPEFLIYFQGTGAADDSGLPNDRFFAVRPEGSVSTLKIQRTERGDSAVYLCASSLTPWGGASGDTQYFGPGTRLTVL.

This clone was found once. This chain connects TRBV2 to TRBJ1-4, with a tentative D call TRBD1 (5 bases). The CDR3 length is 14 residues. Germline assignment: CDR1 SNHLY and CDR2 FYNNEI. V lost 5 bases and J lost 16, with 23 bases in between. The CDR3 region is CASSNQGVSTSPFF. Written as DNA, the CDR3 is TGTGCCAGCAGTAACCAGGGTGTTTCTACTTCGCCGTTTTTT.

The genes are TRBV4-2 and TRBJ2-6; 12 bases match TRBD2. The CDR3 loop spans 17 amino acids. The germline gives CDR1 LGHNA, CDR2 YNFKEQ. The trim removed 4 bases at V and 2 bases at J, leaving 3 bases unmatched. The CDR3 spells CASSRLAGEAGANVLTF. The CDR3 coding sequence is TGTGCCAGCAGCCGACTAGCGGGAGAGGCTGGGGCCAACGTCCTGACTTTC.

The chain joins TRBV7-2 to TRBJ2-3; 12 bases are a match to TRBD2. The V gene's germline CDR1 is SGHTA and CDR2 FQGNSA. The ends lost 5 bases at V and 2 bases at J; junction bases unmatched: 2. The CDR3 contains 15 residues. DNA of the CDR3: TGTGCCAGCAGCCGGACTAGCGGGGTCACAGATACGCAGTATTTT. Amino acids: CASSRTSGVTDTQYF.

V and J are TRBV5-5 and TRBJ2-7, with a possible D match to TRBD1 (6 bases). V was cut by 0 bases and J by 2 bases, with 12 bases left in between. The CDR3 loop spans 15 amino acids. From germline, CDR1 is SGHKS and CDR2 YYEKEE (reference sequence). CDR3 in DNA: TGTGCCAGCAGCTTGGTCGGGGACACCACCTACGAGCAGTACTTC. It translates to CASSLVGDTTYEQYF.

The chain employs TRBV27 and TRBJ2-7; 8 bases align to TRBD1. This CDR3 has 17 amino acids. V trimming: 5 bases; J trimming: 0 bases; junction bases outside the gene matches: 12. CDR1 and CDR2 from the germline V gene are MNHEY and SMNVEV (reference sequence). The CDR3 protein is CASSPLGQAILSYEQYF. In nucleotides, the CDR3 is TGTGCCAGCAGTCCCCTGGGACAGGCTATCCTCTCCTACGAGCAGTACTTC.

The chain links TRBV3-1 (or the pseudogene TRBV3-2) to TRBJ2-5; tentatively, D is TRBD2 (5 bases). The CDR3 is 13 amino acids. Trimming left V 4 bases short and J 2 bases short, with 8 bases between. Looked up from germline, CDR1 is LGHDT and CDR2 is YNNKEL (reference sequence). The CDR3 nucleotides are TGTGCCAGCAGCCTAGCGCTTCAAGAGACCCAGTACTTC. It codes for CASSLALQETQYF.

The chain carries TRBV30 and TRBJ2-3; D unclear. This CDR3 comprises 14 residues. Germline values: CDR1 GTSNPN, CDR2 SVGIG (reference sequence). Trimming cost V 0 bases and J 2 bases, with 9 bases left between them. The CDR3 spells CAWSVQSPTDTQYF. In DNA form, the CDR3 reads TGTGCCTGGAGTGTACAGAGTCCCACAGATACGCAGTATTTT.

The rearrangement uses TRBV7-2 and TRBJ1-3, with D unclear. This CDR3 is built from 16 residues. V was pared by 0 bases and J by 2 bases, with 11 bases between. Germline V gene data show CDR1 as SGHTA and CDR2 as FQGNSA. The CDR3 sequence: CASSLAPGDTGNTIYF. The DNA of the CDR3 is TGTGCCAGCAGCTTAGCCCCGGGAGATACTGGAAACACCATATATTTT.

This clone appeared once. The genes are TRBV20-1 and TRBJ1-1; the D gene is possibly TRBD1 (6 bases). In germline, CDR1 is DFQATT, CDR2 SNEGSKA (reference sequence). This CDR3 has 11 amino acids. The V and J ends lost 6 bases and 4 bases respectively, with 9 bases between them. The CDR3 region has the DNA TGCAGTGCCCAGGACAGCACTGAAGCTTTCTTT. Protein sequence: CSAQDSTEAFF.

This clone was counted only a few times. V is TRBV4-3 and J is TRBJ2-7; 9 bases line up with TRBD1. Germline CDR1 reads LGHNA; CDR2 reads YSLEER. V lost 0 bases and J lost 4; bases outside the gene matches: 4. CDR3 size: 15 residues. The CDR3 region has the DNA TGCGCCAGCAGCCAAGATGCGGACAGGGGATACGAGCAGTACTTC. This sequence encodes CASSQDADRGYEQYF.

The chain employs TRBV4-3 and TRBJ1-2, with TRBD1 matching 9 bases. With V trimmed by 2 bases and J by 10 bases, 5 bases remained unmatched. CDR3 length: 13 residues. CDR1 LGHNA and CDR2 YSLEER come from the germline V gene. CDR3 loop: CASSQPGTGYYTF. DNA for the CDR3: TGCGCCAGCAGCCAACCCGGGACAGGGTACTACACCTTC.

The V gene is TRBV28, the J gene TRBJ1-3, with 10 bases fitting TRBD1. This CDR3 spans 17 amino acids. The ends lost 5 bases at V and 0 bases at J; junction bases unmatched: 7. From germline, CDR1 is MDHEN and CDR2 SYDVKM. CDR3 sequence reads: CASSQRGTGDSGNTIYF. The DNA for the CDR3 is TGTGCCAGCAGTCAGAGGGGGACAGGGGACTCTGGAAACACCATATATTTT. Supplemented by reference TRBV28 and TRBJ1-3, the full variable domain reads DVKVTQSSRYLVKRTGEKVFLECVQDMDHENMFWYRQDPGLGLRLIYFSYDVKMKEKGDIPEGYSVSREKKERFSLILESASTNQTSMYLCASSQRGTGDSGNTIYFGEGSWLTVV.

This clone appeared once. The chain employs TRBV30 and TRBJ1-2; D is undetermined. The CDR3 length is 14 residues. Germline V gives CDR1 GTSNPN, CDR2 SVGIG (reference sequence). V lost 1 base, J lost 5 bases, and 14 bases lay in between. This CDR3 reads CAWSAGRAGYGYTF. Here the CDR3 DNA reads TGTGCCTGGAGTGCTGGGCGGGCTGGGTATGGCTACACCTTC.

The chain combines TRBV7-2 with TRBJ1-5; 12 nucleotides match TRBD1. The CDR3 is 14 amino acids. The J segment lost 15 bases and the V segment lost 5 bases, leaving 11 bases of the junction unmatched. Looked up from germline, CDR1 is SGHTA and CDR2 is FQGNSA. CDR3: CASSPGTGGLHPHF. The CDR3 bases are TGTGCCAGCAGCCCCGGGACAGGGGGCTTACATCCGCATTTT.

The chain has TRBV30 and TRBJ2-6, with 8 bases matching TRBD1. The CDR3 runs to 16 residues. With 1 base clipped from V and 2 bases from J, the junction kept 4 bases outside the gene matches. Germline CDR1 reads GTSNPN; CDR2 reads SVGIG (reference sequence). This CDR3 reads CAWSETGVTGANVLTF. In DNA form, the CDR3 reads TGTGCCTGGAGTGAGACAGGGGTAACTGGGGCCAACGTCCTGACTTTC.

The CDR3 loop reads CASSPGTGGLGGYTF. CDR3 DNA sequence: TGCGCCAGCAGCCCCGGGACAGGGGGTTTGGGTGGCTACACCTTC. The chain carries TRBV4-3 and TRBJ1-2, with TRBD1 matching 11 bases. J was trimmed by 7 bases and V by 4 bases; bases with no gene match: 8. The CDR3 spans 15 residues. Germline V gene lookup returns CDR1 LGHNA and CDR2 YSLEER.